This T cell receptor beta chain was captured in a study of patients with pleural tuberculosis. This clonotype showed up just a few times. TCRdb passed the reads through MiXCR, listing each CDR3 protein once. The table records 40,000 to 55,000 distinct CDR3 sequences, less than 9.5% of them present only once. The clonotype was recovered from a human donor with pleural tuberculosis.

CDR3: CASKGPPVGSYGYTF. The CDR3 coding sequence is TGTGCCAGTAAGGGCCCCCCGGTTGGTAGCTATGGCTACACCTTC. The chain employs TRBV19 and TRBJ1-2; D is unresolved. Germline loops: CDR1 LNHDA, CDR2 SQIVND (reference sequence). V dropped 7 bases and J dropped 4 bases, with 19 bases sitting between them. The CDR3 is 15 residues long.